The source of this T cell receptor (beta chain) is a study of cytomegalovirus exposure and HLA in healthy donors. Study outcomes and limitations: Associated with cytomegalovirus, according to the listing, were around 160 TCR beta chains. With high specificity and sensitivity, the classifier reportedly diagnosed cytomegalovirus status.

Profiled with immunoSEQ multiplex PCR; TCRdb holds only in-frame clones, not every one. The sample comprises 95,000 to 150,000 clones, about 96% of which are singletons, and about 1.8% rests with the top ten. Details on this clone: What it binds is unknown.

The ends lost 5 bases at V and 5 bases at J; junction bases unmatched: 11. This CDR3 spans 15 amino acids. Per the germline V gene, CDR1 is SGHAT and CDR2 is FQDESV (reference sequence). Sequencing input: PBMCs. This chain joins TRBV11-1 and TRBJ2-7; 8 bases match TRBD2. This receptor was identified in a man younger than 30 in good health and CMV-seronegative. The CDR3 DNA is TGTGCCAGCAGCCTAGGGACTAGGGGGACCCACGAGCAGTACTTC. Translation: CASSLGTRGTHEQYF.